The 22 T cell receptor beta chains below all came from one sample that was sequenced in a study of T cell responses to AZD1222 COVID-19 vaccine. Sequencing used immunoSEQ multiplex PCR; TCRdb keeps in-frame clones, though not all of them. The table has approximately 99,000 clones, 80% to 95% seen once. This specimen was peripheral blood, taken 28 days after the second AZD1222 dose. The receptor set was obtained from an adult who received the AZD1222 COVID-19 vaccine.

This chain joins TRBV10-3 and TRBJ1-3; 9 bases are shared with TRBD1. The CDR3 extends over 15 amino acids. Germline CDR1 ENHRY, CDR2 SYGVKD. Trimming took 6 bases from V and 7 from J; bases not matched to a gene: 10. The CDR3 reads CAISEAPGTGNTIYF. The CDR3 DNA reads as TGTGCCATCAGCGAAGCTCCCGGGACAGGGAACACCATATATTTT.

The rearrangement joins TRBV28 to TRBJ2-7; either TRBD1 or TRBD2 may supply D (6 bases each). Deletions cut 6 bases from V and 4 bases from J, with 16 bases between. There are 14 residues in the CDR3. Germline values: CDR1 MDHEN, CDR2 SYDVKM. CDR3 region: CASSEGGRRYEQYF. The CDR3 bases are TGTGCCAGCAGCGAAGGGGGGAGGAGGTACGAGCAGTACTTC. Together with reference TRBV28 and TRBJ2-7, the CDR3 gives the full variable domain: DVKVTQSSRYLVKRTGEKVFLECVQDMDHENMFWYRQDPGLGLRLIYFSYDVKMKEKGDIPEGYSVSREKKERFSLILESASTNQTSMYLCASSEGGRRYEQYFGPGTRLTVT.

The genes are TRBV18 and TRBJ2-7, with D perhaps matching TRBD1 (5 bases). CDR1 is KGHSH and CDR2 is LQKENI in the germline V gene. V gave up 6 bases and J gave up 4 bases, with 7 bases separating them. The CDR3 has 11 amino acids. The DNA for the CDR3 is TGTGCCAGCTCTCAGGGATACGAGCAGTACTTC. Translating gives CASSQGYEQYF.

This chain links TRBV30 with TRBJ1-2; the D is unclear. CDR1 and CDR2 from the germline V gene are GTSNPN and SVGIG (reference sequence). Deletions cut 4 bases from V and 3 bases from J, with 6 bases between. The CDR3 extends over 11 amino acids. The CDR3 loop is CAWIKDYGYTF. CDR3 bases: TGTGCCTGGATAAAGGACTATGGCTACACCTTC.

The rearrangement joins TRBV10-3 to TRBJ1-3, with 11 bases that match TRBD1. CDR1 and CDR2 from the germline V gene are ENHRY and SYGVKD. The CDR3 sequence is 16 residues long. The V segment lost 6 bases and the J segment 0 bases; nucleotides outside the gene matches: 4. CDR3 nucleotide sequence: TGTGCCATCAGCGACGGGACAGGGGGCTCTGGAAACACCATATATTTT. Its translation is CAISDGTGGSGNTIYF.

The V gene is TRBV4-1, the J gene TRBJ2-4; 9 bases map to TRBD2. Unmatched junction bases numbered 13, after V lost 4 bases and J lost 9 bases. Germline V gene sequence: CDR1 MGHRA, CDR2 YSYEKL. The CDR3 totals 16 residues. DNA of the CDR3: TGCGCCAGCAGCCCTTTCATAGCGGGAGTGATTAGCATTCAGTACTTC. This translates into CASSPFIAGVISIQYF.

This rearrangement joins TRBV3-1 (or the pseudogene TRBV3-2) to TRBJ2-7; D gene uncertain. Between the trimmed V and J ends, which lost 3 bases and 3 bases, there was a span of 12 bases. The germline V gene has CDR1 LGHDT and CDR2 YNNKEL (reference sequence). The CDR3 runs 14 residues. The CDR3 region has the DNA TGTGCCAGCAGCCAGACGGTAGTAGACTACGAGCAGTACTTC. Translating gives CASSQTVVDYEQYF.

J is TRBJ2-5 and V is TRBV11-2, with D unclear. Trimming cost V 5 bases and J 0 bases, with 4 bases left between them. There are 12 residues in the CDR3. Germline V gives CDR1 SGHAT, CDR2 FQNNGV. CDR3 nucleotide sequence: TGTGCCAGCAGCCGCCACCAAGAGACCCAGTACTTC. Its translation: CASSRHQETQYF.

The chain uses TRBV19 and TRBJ1-6, with D perhaps TRBD1 (6 bases). Trimming left V 7 bases short and J 8 bases short, with 12 bases between. The CDR3 has 13 amino acids. Germline V gene data show CDR1 as LNHDA and CDR2 as SQIVND (reference sequence). Here the CDR3 reads CASNRGAHSPLHF. Here the CDR3 DNA reads TGTGCCAGTAATAGGGGGGCGCATTCACCCCTCCACTTT.

CDR3 DNA: TGCGCCAGCAGCTTGGTTCTAGCGGGAGGGCTCACCGGGGAGCTGTTTTTT. It encodes CASSLVLAGGLTGELFF. V usage is TRBV5-1 and J usage is TRBJ2-2, with TRBD2 matching 12 bases. After removal of 0 bases from V and 4 bases from J, the junction contained 4 bases not matched to a gene. The CDR3 length is 17 residues. Germline-derived CDR1 and CDR2 are SGHRS and YFSETQ.

The chain recombines TRBV29-1 with TRBJ2-7; tentatively, D is TRBD1 or TRBD2 (5 bases each). The CDR3 is 12 amino acids. CDR1 and CDR2 from the germline V gene are SQVTM and ANQGSEA. The V end was cut by 7 bases, the J end by 1 base, with 11 bases between. The CDR3 DNA follows: TGCAGCGCAAGGGACGGATCCTACGAGCAGTACTTC. Encoded protein: CSARDGSYEQYF.

The J gene is TRBJ2-6, the V gene TRBV11-2; weak D call: TRBD1 (5 bases). Germline V gives CDR1 SGHAT, CDR2 FQNNGV. The CDR3 is 15 amino acids. Trimming shortened V by 5 bases and J by 0 bases, and 8 bases separated the two germline ends. The CDR3 DNA is TGTGCCAGCAGCCCCCAGGGCTCTGGGGCCAACGTCCTGACTTTC. Translation gives CASSPQGSGANVLTF.

Note on this clone: Other DNA variants within this sample encode the same CDR3. The V and J genes are TRBV18 and TRBJ2-7, with 7 bases lining up with TRBD1. Trimming removed 3 bases from V and 2 bases from J; junction bases left unmatched: 4. CDR3 size: 14 residues. The germline V gene encodes CDR1 KGHSH and CDR2 LQKENI. This CDR3 reads CASSPPGQTYEQYF. For the CDR3, the DNA is TGTGCCAGCTCACCTCCGGGACAGACCTACGAGCAGTACTTC.

J is TRBJ2-3 and V is TRBV3-1 (or the pseudogene TRBV3-2); D remains unclear. CDR1 and CDR2 from the germline V gene are LGHDT and YNNKEL (reference sequence). This CDR3 comprises 16 residues. Between the trimmed V and J ends, which lost 0 bases and 2 bases, there was a span of 12 bases. The CDR3 reads CASSQDVSDNTDTQYF. The CDR3 DNA sequence: TGTGCCAGCAGCCAAGACGTGTCTGATAACACAGATACGCAGTATTTT.

The chain has TRBV5-1 and TRBJ2-2; D might be TRBD2 (6 bases). Trimming pared 5 bases from V and 3 bases from J, leaving 14 bases between. CDR1 and CDR2 (germline): SGHRS, YFSETQ. The CDR3 covers 15 residues. This CDR3 is CASRERVFDTGELFF. Written as DNA, the CDR3 is TGCGCCAGCAGGGAGCGGGTATTTGACACCGGGGAGCTGTTTTTT.

V and J are TRBV20-1 and TRBJ2-5; D gene unclear. CDR1 is DFQATT and CDR2 is SNEGSKA in the germline V gene (reference sequence). CDR3 size: 11 residues. Trimming cost V 2 bases and J 3 bases, with 4 bases left between them. The CDR3 protein is CSARQEETQYF. As DNA, the CDR3 is TGCAGTGCTAGACAGGAAGAGACCCAGTACTTC.

The chain links TRBV2 to TRBJ1-2; a weak D match, TRBD1 (5 bases). The CDR3 runs to 16 residues. V was pared by 8 bases and J by 0 bases, with 19 bases between. From germline, CDR1 is SNHLY and CDR2 FYNNEI. CDR3: CASLGGRTRTNYGYTF. The CDR3 nucleotides are TGTGCCAGCTTGGGTGGAAGGACACGTACTAACTATGGCTACACCTTC.

The CDR3 sequence is CASSPRASSHEQYF. CDR3 DNA: TGTGCCAGCAGCCCCCGGGCGAGTAGTCACGAGCAGTACTTC. This rearrangement joins TRBV3-1 (or the pseudogene TRBV3-2) to TRBJ2-7; D unclear. V was clipped by 4 bases and J by 5 bases, with 15 bases between them. Germline V gives CDR1 LGHDT, CDR2 YNNKEL (reference sequence). CDR3 length equals 14 residues.

The V gene is TRBV6-5, the J gene TRBJ1-4, with D hard to call. There are 10 residues in the CDR3. Trimming removed 7 bases at V and 8 bases at J, with 5 bases between. Germline V CDR1 and CDR2: MNHEY, SVGAGI. CDR3 loop: CASMKEKLFF. The CDR3 nucleotides read TGTGCCAGCATGAAAGAAAAACTGTTTTTT.

The chain has TRBV5-1 and TRBJ2-2, with D perhaps TRBD2 (5 bases). V was clipped by 5 bases and J by 0 bases, with 11 bases between them. The germline V gene has CDR1 SGHRS and CDR2 YFSETQ. CDR3 size: 15 residues. The CDR3 bases are TGCGCCAGCAGATGGCTAGCAGCGAACACCGGGGAGCTGTTTTTT. Translated: CASRWLAANTGELFF.

The V call is TRBV3-1 (or the pseudogene TRBV3-2), the J call TRBJ2-1, with 9 nucleotides matching TRBD2. The CDR3 spans 17 residues. The ends lost 1 base at V and 6 bases at J; junction bases unmatched: 10. Germline lookup yields CDR1 LGHDT and CDR2 YNNKEL (reference sequence). The CDR3 region is CASSQGVGSGSLNEQFF. The CDR3 DNA sequence: TGTGCCAGCAGCCAAGGGGTGGGTAGCGGGAGTCTCAATGAGCAGTTCTTC.

This clone showed up just once. The chain carries TRBV6-5 and TRBJ1-1; TRBD1 is a possible D gene (6 bases). The CDR3 loop spans 16 amino acids. Trimming pared 4 bases from V and 0 bases from J, leaving 15 bases between. Germline V gene lookup returns CDR1 MNHEY and CDR2 SVGAGI. In DNA form, the CDR3 reads TGTGCCAGCAGTTCCCGGTTCCACAGGGTGAACACTGAAGCTTTCTTT. This encodes CASSSRFHRVNTEAFF.